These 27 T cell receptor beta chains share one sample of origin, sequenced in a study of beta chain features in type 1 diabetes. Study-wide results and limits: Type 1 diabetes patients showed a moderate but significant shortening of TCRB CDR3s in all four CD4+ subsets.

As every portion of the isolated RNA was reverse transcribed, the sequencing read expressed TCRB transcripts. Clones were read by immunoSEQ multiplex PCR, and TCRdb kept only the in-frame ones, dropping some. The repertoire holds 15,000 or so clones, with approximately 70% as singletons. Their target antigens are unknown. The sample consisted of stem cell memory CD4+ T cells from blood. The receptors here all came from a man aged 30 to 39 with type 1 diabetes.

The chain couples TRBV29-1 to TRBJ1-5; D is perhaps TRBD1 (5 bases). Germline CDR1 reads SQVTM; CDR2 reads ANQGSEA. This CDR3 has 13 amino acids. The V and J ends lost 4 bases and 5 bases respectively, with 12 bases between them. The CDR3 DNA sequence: TGCAGCGTTGGCTTTGGGGGGGATCAGCCCCAGCATTTT. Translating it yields CSVGFGGDQPQHF.

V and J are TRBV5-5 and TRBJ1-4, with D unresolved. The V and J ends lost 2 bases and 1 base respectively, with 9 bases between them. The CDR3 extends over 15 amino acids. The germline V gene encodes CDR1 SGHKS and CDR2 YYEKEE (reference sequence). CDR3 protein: CASSFDGRTNEKLFF. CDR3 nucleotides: TGTGCCAGCAGCTTCGACGGGAGAACTAATGAAAAACTGTTTTTT.

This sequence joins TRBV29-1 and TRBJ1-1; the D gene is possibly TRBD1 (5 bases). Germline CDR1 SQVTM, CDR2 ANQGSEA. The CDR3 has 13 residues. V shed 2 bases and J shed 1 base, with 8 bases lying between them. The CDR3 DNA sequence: TGCAGCGTTGAAACAGGCAGGAACACTGAAGCTTTCTTT. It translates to CSVETGRNTEAFF.

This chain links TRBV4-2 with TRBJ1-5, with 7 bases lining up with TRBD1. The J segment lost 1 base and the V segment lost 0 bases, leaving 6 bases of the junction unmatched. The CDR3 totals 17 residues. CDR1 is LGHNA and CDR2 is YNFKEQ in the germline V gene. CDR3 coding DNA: TGTGCCAGCAGCCAAGAAGGCGCAGGGGGAAGCAATCAGCCCCAGCATTTT. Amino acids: CASSQEGAGGSNQPQHF.

CDR3 protein: CASRLAGLDTQYF. Written as DNA, the CDR3 is TGCGCCAGCAGACTAGCGGGGCTAGATACGCAGTATTTT. The rearrangement uses TRBV5-1 and TRBJ2-3; 10 bases fit TRBD2. The V segment lost 5 bases and the J segment 5 bases; nucleotides outside the gene matches: 2. The CDR3 spans 13 residues. The germline CDR1 and CDR2 sequences are SGHRS and YFSETQ.

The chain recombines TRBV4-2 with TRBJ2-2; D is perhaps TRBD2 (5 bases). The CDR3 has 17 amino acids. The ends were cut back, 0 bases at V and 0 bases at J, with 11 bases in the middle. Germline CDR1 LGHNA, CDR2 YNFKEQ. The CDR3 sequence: CASSQEDRGANTGELFF. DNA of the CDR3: TGTGCCAGCAGCCAAGAGGACCGGGGAGCGAACACCGGGGAGCTGTTTTTT.

The CDR3, as DNA: TGTGCCAGCAGCTTAGGGGGCAACTCCTACGAGCAGTACTTC. Protein product: CASSLGGNSYEQYF. The rearrangement uses TRBV7-6 and TRBJ2-7; maybe TRBD1 (5 bases). CDR1 and CDR2 (germline): SGHVS, FNYEAQ. Trimming stripped 1 base from V and 0 bases from J, with 7 bases between. The CDR3 loop spans 14 amino acids.

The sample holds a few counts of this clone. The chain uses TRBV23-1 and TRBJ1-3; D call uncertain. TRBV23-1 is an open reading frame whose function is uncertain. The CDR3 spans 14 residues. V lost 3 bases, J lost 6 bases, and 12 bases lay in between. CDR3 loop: CASSHAGPENTIYF. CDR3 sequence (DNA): TGCGCCAGCAGTCATGCGGGCCCTGAAAACACCATATATTTT.

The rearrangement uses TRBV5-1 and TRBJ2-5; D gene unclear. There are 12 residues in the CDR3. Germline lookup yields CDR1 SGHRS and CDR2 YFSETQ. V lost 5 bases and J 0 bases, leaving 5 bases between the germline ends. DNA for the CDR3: TGCGCCAGCAGTACGGACCAAGAGACCCAGTACTTC. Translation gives CASSTDQETQYF.

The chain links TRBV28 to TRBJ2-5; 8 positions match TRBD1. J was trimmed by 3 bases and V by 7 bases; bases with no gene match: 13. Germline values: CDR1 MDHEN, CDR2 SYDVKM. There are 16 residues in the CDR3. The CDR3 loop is CASTYQQRTGKETQYF. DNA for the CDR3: TGTGCCAGCACCTACCAGCAGAGGACAGGGAAAGAGACCCAGTACTTC.

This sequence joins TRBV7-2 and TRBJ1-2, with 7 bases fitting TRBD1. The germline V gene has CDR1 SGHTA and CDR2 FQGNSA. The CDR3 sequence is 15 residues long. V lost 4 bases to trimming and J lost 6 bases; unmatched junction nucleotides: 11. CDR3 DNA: TGTGCCAGCAGCTATCCGGGACAGAGGGAGGATGGCTACACCTTC. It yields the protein CASSYPGQREDGYTF.

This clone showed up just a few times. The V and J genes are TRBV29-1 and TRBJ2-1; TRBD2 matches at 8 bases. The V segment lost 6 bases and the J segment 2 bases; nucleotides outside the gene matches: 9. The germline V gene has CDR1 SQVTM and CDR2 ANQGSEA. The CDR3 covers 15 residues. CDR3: CSVGGNSGTYNEQFF. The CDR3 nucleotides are TGCAGCGTCGGGGGGAATAGCGGGACCTACAATGAGCAGTTCTTC.

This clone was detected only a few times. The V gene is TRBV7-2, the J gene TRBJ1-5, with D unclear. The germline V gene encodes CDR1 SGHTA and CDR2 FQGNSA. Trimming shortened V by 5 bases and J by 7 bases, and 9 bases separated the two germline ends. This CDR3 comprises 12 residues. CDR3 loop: CASSGDQQPQHF. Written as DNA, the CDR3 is TGTGCCAGCAGCGGAGATCAACAGCCCCAGCATTTT.

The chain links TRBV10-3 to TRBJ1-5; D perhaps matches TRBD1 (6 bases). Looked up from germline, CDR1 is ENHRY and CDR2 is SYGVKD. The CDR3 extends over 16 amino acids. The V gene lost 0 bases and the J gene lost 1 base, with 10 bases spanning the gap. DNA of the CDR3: TGTGCCATCAGTGAGTCGACCCAGGGGAGCAATCAGCCCCAGCATTTT. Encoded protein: CAISESTQGSNQPQHF.

The CDR3 reads CASSETDNSPLHF. CDR3 DNA: TGTGCCAGCAGTGAGACAGATAATTCACCCCTCCACTTT. The chain employs TRBV6-6 and TRBJ1-6; maybe TRBD1 (5 bases). CDR3 length: 13 amino acids. CDR1 is MNHNY, CDR2 SVGAGI, per germline (reference sequence). V lost 5 bases, J lost 5 bases, and 7 bases lay in between.

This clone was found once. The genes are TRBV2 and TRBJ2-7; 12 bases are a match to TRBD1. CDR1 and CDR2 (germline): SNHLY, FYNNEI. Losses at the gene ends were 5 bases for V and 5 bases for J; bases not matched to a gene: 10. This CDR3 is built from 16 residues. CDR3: CASSLSGTGGLDEQYF. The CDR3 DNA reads TGTGCCAGCAGTCTCAGCGGGACAGGGGGCCTAGACGAGCAGTACTTC.

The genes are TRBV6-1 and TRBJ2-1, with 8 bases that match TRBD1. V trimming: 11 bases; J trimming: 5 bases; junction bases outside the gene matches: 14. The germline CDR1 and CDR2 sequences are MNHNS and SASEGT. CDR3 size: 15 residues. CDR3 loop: CAGKIQGGRDNEQFF. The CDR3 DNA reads TGTGCCGGAAAAATACAGGGGGGTAGAGACAATGAGCAGTTCTTC.

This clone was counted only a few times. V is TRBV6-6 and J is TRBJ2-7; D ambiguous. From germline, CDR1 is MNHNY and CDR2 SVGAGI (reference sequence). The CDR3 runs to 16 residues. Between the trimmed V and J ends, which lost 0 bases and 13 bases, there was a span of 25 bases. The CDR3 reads CASSYSKVPSRLDRYF. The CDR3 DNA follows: TGTGCCAGCAGTTACTCGAAAGTCCCATCCCGACTTGACCGCTACTTC.

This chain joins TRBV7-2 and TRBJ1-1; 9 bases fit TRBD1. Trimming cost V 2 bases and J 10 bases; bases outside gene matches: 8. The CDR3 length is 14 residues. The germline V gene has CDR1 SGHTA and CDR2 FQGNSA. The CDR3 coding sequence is TGTGCCAGCAGCTTAATGCCCAGACAGGGGGGAGCTTTCTTT. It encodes CASSLMPRQGGAFF.

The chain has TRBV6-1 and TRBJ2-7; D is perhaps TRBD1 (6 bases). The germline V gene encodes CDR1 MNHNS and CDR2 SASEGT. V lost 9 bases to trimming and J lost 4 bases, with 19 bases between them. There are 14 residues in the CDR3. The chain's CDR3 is CARSTGALNYEQYF. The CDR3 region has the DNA TGTGCCAGGTCGACAGGCGCCCTTAATTACGAGCAGTACTTC.

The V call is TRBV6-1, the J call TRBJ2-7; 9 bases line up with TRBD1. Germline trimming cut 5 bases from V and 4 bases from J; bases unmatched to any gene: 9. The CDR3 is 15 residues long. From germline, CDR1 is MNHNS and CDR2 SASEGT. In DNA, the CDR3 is TGTGCCAGCAGTCCACAGGGGGCTGGGAGGTACGAGCAGTACTTC. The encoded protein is CASSPQGAGRYEQYF.

The CDR3 region is CASKPGVSNQPQHF. The CDR3 coding sequence is TGTGCCAGCAAGCCAGGGGTTAGCAATCAGCCCCAGCATTTT. The rearrangement joins TRBV6-6 to TRBJ1-5, with TRBD1 as a possible D gene (6 bases). Trimming removed 7 bases at V and 0 bases at J, with 10 bases between. The CDR3 is 14 amino acids. Germline V gives CDR1 MNHNY, CDR2 SVGAGI (reference sequence).

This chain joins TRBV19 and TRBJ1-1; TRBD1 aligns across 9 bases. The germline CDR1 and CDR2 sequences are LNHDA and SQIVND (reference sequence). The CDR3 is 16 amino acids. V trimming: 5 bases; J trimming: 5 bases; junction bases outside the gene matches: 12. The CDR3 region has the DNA TGTGCCAGTAGTTATGTCGGGACAGGGAAAAGGACTGAAGCTTTCTTT. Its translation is CASSYVGTGKRTEAFF.

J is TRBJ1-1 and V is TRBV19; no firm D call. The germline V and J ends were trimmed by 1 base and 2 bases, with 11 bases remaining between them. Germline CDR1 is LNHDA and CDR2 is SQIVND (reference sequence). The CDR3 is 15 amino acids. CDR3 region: CASSIGKRLNTEAFF. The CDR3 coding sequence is TGTGCCAGTAGTATAGGGAAAAGACTCAACACTGAAGCTTTCTTT.

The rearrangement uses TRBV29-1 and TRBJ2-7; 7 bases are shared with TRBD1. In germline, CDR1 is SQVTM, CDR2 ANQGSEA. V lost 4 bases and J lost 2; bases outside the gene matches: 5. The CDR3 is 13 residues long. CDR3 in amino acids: CSVGPGGAYEQYF. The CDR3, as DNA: TGCAGCGTTGGACCAGGGGGTGCCTACGAGCAGTACTTC.

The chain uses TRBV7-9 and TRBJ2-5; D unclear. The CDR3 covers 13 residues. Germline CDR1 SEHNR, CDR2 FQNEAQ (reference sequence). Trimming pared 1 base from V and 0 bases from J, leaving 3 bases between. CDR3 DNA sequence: TGTGCCAGCAGCTTAGGAGACCAAGAGACCCAGTACTTC. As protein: CASSLGDQETQYF. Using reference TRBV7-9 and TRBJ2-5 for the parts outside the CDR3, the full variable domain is DTGVSQNPRHKITKRGQNVTFRCDPISEHNRLYWYRQTLGQGPEFLTYFQNEAQLEKSRLLSDRFSAERPKGSFSTLEIQRTEQGDSAMYLCASSLGDQETQYFGPGTRLLVL.

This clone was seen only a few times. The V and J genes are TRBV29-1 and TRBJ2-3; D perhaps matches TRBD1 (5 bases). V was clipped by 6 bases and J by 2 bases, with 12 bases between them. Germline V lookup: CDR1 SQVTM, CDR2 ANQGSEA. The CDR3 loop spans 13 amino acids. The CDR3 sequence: CSVLRQSTDTQYF. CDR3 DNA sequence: TGCAGCGTCTTGAGACAGTCCACAGATACGCAGTATTTT.